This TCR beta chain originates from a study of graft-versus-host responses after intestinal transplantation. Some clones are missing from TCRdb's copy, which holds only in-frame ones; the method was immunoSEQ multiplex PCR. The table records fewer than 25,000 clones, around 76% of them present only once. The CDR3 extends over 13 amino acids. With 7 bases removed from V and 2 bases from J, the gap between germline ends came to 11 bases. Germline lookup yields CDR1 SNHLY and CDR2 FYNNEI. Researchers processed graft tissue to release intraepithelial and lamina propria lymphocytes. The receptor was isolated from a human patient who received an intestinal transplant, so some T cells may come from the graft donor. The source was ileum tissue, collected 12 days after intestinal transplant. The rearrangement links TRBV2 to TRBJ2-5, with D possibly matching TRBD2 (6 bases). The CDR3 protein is CASNRREQETQYF. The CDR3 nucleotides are TGTGCCAGCAATCGACGGGAGCAAGAGACCCAGTACTTC.